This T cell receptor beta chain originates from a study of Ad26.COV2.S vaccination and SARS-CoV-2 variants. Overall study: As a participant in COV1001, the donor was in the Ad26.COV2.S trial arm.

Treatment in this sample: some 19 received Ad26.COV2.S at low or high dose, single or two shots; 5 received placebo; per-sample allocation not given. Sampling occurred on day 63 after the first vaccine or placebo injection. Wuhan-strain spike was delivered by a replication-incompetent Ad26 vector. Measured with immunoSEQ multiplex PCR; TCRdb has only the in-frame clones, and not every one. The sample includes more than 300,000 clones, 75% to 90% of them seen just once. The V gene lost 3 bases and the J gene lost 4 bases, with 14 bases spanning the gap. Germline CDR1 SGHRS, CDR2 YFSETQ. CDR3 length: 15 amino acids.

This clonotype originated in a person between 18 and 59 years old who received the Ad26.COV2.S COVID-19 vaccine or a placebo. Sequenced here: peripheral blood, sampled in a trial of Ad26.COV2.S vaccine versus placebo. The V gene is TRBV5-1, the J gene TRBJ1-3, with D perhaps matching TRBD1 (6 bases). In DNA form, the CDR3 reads TGCGCCAGCAGCTCAGGGGACACCGGCGGAAACACCATATATTTT. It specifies CASSSGDTGGNTIYF.